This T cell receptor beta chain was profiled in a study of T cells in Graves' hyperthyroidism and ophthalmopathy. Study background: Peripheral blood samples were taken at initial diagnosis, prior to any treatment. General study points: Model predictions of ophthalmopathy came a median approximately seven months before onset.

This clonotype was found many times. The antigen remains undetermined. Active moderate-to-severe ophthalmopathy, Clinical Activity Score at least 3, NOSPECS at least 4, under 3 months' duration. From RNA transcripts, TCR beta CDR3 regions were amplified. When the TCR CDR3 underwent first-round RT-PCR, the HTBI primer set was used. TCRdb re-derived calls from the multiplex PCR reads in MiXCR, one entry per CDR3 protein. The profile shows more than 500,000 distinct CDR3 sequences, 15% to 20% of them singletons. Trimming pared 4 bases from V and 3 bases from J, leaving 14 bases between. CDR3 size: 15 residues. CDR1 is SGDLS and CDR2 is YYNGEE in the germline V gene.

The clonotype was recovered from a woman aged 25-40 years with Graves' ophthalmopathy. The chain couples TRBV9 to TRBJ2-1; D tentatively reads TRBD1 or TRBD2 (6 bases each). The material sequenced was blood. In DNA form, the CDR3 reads TGTGCCAGCAGCCCCACCGGGGGCATCTACAATGAGCAGTTCTTC. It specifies CASSPTGGIYNEQFF.